These 8 T cell receptor beta chains originate from one sample sequenced in a study of blood T cell repertoires in COVID-19. Libraries were prepared by immunoSEQ multiplex PCR; TCRdb keeps only in-frame clonotypes and omits some of them. This table has more than 85,000 clones, roughly 88% appearing once. The material sequenced was peripheral blood. The receptors were gathered from a woman of 80 years or more with active or convalescent COVID-19.

The rearrangement uses TRBV3-1 (or the pseudogene TRBV3-2) and TRBJ1-1; D remains unclear. The germline CDR1 and CDR2 sequences are LGHDT and YNNKEL (reference sequence). Deletions cut 3 bases from V and 1 base from J, with 12 bases between. There are 15 residues in the CDR3. CDR3 sequence reads: CASSQGNRENTEAFF. In nucleotides, the CDR3 is TGTGCCAGCAGCCAGGGTAATCGGGAGAACACTGAAGCTTTCTTT.

Many counts were recorded for this clone. This chain connects TRBV5-6 to TRBJ2-7; D not certain. This CDR3 has 12 residues. The V and J ends lost 2 bases and 0 bases respectively, with 3 bases between them. CDR1 is SGHDT, CDR2 YYEEEE, per germline. The CDR3 loop is CASSFNSYEQYF. Written as DNA, the CDR3 is TGTGCCAGCAGCTTCAACTCCTACGAGCAGTACTTC.

This sequence joins TRBV9 and TRBJ1-2; TRBD1 matches at 8 bases. The CDR3 contains 15 residues. Per germline, CDR1 SGDLS and CDR2 YYNGEE. The V and J ends lost 3 bases and 4 bases, in that order; junction bases with no gene match: 8. The CDR3, as DNA: TGTGCCAGCAGCGCAGGGGGCGGGCAGGGCTATGGCTACACCTTC. It yields the protein CASSAGGGQGYGYTF.

This clone was seen a handful of times. The V gene is TRBV7-2, the J gene TRBJ2-7, with 7 bases matching TRBD1. V shed 2 bases and J 5 bases; nucleotides not matched to a gene: 6. CDR3 length: 14 amino acids. Germline V gene lookup returns CDR1 SGHTA and CDR2 FQGNSA. CDR3 amino acids: CASSLLRGRHEQYF. CDR3 sequence (DNA): TGTGCCAGCAGCTTACTGAGGGGGCGACACGAGCAGTACTTC.

V is TRBV11-3 and J is TRBJ1-2; no firm D call. The CDR3 has 13 amino acids. Trimming shortened V by 0 bases and J by 4 bases, and 6 bases separated the two germline ends. Germline V gene data show CDR1 as SGHNT and CDR2 as YENEEA. The CDR3 bases are TGTGCCAGCAGCTTAGACGGCGGCTATGGCTACACCTTC. Translation gives CASSLDGGYGYTF.

The rearrangement links TRBV14 to TRBJ2-1, with 8 bases that match TRBD2. This CDR3 is 13 amino acids long. Trimming removed 10 bases from V and 5 bases from J; junction bases left unmatched: 7. Germline V gene sequence: CDR1 SGHDN, CDR2 FVKESK. The CDR3 loop is CATGTRKNNEQFF. For the CDR3, the DNA is TGTGCCACCGGGACTAGGAAAAACAATGAGCAGTTCTTC.

V and J are TRBV5-1 and TRBJ2-7, with 12 bases fitting TRBD2. This CDR3 has 16 residues. Germline loops: CDR1 SGHRS, CDR2 YFSETQ. Losses at the gene ends were 0 bases for V and 6 bases for J; bases not matched to a gene: 7. The CDR3 is CASSLAARLAGAEQYF. The CDR3 nucleotides read TGCGCCAGCAGCTTGGCCGCGAGACTAGCGGGAGCCGAGCAGTACTTC.

This chain joins TRBV18 and TRBJ2-5; D gene uncertain. V gave up 6 bases and J gave up 6 bases, with 8 bases separating them. The CDR3 contains 11 residues. Per germline, CDR1 KGHSH and CDR2 LQKENI. CDR3 nucleotides: TGTGCCAGCTCCCCTCGTCAGACCCAGTACTTC. Translating it yields CASSPRQTQYF.